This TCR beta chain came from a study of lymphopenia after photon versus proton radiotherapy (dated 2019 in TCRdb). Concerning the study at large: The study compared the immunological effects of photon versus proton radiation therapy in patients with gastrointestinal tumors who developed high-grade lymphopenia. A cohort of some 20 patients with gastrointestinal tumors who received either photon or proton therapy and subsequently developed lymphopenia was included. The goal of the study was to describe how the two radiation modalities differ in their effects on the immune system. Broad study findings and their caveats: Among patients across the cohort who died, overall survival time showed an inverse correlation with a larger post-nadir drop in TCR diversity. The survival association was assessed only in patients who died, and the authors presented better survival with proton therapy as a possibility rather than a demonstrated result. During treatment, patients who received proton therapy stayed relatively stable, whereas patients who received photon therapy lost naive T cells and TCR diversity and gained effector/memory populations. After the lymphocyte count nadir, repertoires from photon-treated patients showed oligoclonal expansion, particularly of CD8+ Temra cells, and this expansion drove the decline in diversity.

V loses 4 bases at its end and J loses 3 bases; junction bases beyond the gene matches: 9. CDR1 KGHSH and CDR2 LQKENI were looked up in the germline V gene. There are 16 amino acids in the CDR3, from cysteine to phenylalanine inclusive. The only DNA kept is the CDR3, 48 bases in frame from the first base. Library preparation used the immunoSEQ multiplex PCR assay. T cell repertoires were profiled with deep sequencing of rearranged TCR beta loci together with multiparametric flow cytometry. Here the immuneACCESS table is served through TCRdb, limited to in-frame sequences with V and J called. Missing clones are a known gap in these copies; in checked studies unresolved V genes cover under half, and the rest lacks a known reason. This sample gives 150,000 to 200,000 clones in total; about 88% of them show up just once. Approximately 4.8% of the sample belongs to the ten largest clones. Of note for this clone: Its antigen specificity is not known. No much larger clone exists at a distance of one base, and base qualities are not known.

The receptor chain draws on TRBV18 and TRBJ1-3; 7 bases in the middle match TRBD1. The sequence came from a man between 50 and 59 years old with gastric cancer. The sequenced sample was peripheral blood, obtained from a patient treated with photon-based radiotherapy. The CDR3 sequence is CASSQETGNIGNTIYF. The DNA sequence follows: TGTGCCAGCTCACAGGAGACAGGGAACATTGGAAACACCATATATTTT.